A single sample gave rise to the 26 T cell receptor beta chains below, sequenced in a study of OX40 agonist ivuxolimab in advanced cancers. TCRdb's table, derived via immunoSEQ multiplex PCR, lists solely in-frame clones and lacks some. Among 60,000 to 80,000 clones, about 79% were seen once, and the ten largest hold about 1.6%. Sequences were derived from CD4+ or CD8+ T cells sorted from blood, sampled in a trial of the OX40 agonist ivuxolimab. The receptors shown here come from an adult with an advanced solid tumor such as melanoma, head and neck, liver or kidney cancer.

The chain combines TRBV4-3 with TRBJ1-4; D is unclear. Deletions cut 0 bases from V and 7 bases from J, with 0 bases between. The CDR3 sequence is 11 residues long. CDR1 and CDR2 (germline): LGHNA, YSLEER. The DNA of the CDR3 is TGCGCCAGCAGCCAAGATGAAAAACTGTTTTTT. Its protein product is CASSQDEKLFF.

The gene calls are TRBV7-2 and TRBJ2-2; weak D call: TRBD1 (5 bases). The germline V gene encodes CDR1 SGHTA and CDR2 FQGNSA. The CDR3 runs to 15 residues. Trimming pared 2 bases from V and 4 bases from J, leaving 11 bases between. DNA for the CDR3: TGTGCCAGCAGCTTAATAAGGGGAACCACCGGGGAGCTGTTTTTT. Protein product: CASSLIRGTTGELFF.

The chain joins TRBV2 to TRBJ1-4; maybe TRBD1 (6 bases). Germline V gives CDR1 SNHLY, CDR2 FYNNEI. V dropped 8 bases and J dropped 7 bases, with 23 bases sitting between them. The CDR3 length is 16 residues. CDR3 DNA sequence: TGTGCCAGCCGGGACACTGGTTTGAGGGCAGCTGAAAAACTGTTTTTT. This codes for CASRDTGLRAAEKLFF.

The V gene is TRBV19, the J gene TRBJ2-2; no clear D gene. In germline, CDR1 is LNHDA, CDR2 SQIVND (reference sequence). The ends were cut back, 6 bases at V and 0 bases at J, with 11 bases in the middle. This CDR3 has 15 residues. The CDR3 is CASSFSTANTGELFF. The CDR3 bases are TGTGCCAGTAGCTTCTCAACCGCGAACACCGGGGAGCTGTTTTTT.

This clone was seen a handful of times. The genes are TRBV28 and TRBJ2-7, with 9 bases aligning to TRBD1. From germline, CDR1 is MDHEN and CDR2 SYDVKM. The CDR3 spans 16 residues. V lost 6 bases and J lost 5; bases outside the gene matches: 14. The CDR3 protein is CASRFRGTGRGDEQYF. As DNA, the CDR3 is TGTGCCAGCAGATTCCGAGGGACAGGGCGTGGGGACGAGCAGTACTTC. Full variable domain (rest looked up from reference TRBV28 and TRBJ2-7): DVKVTQSSRYLVKRTGEKVFLECVQDMDHENMFWYRQDPGLGLRLIYFSYDVKMKEKGDIPEGYSVSREKKERFSLILESASTNQTSMYLCASRFRGTGRGDEQYFGPGTRLTVT.

The CDR3 here is CASSLSGPRDEQYF. CDR3 nucleotide sequence: TGTGCCAGCAGCCTATCCGGGCCCCGAGACGAGCAGTACTTC. The chain couples TRBV7-9 to TRBJ2-7, with D unclear. CDR1 is SEHNR and CDR2 is FQNEAQ in the germline V gene (reference sequence). The V and J ends lost 5 bases and 5 bases respectively, with 16 bases between them. The CDR3 has 14 residues.

The J gene is TRBJ2-7, the V gene TRBV19; D might be TRBD1 or TRBD2, each matching 5 bases. The CDR3 consists of 14 residues. CDR1 is LNHDA and CDR2 is SQIVND in the germline V gene (reference sequence). V was pared by 5 bases and J by 6 bases, with 17 bases between. The chain's CDR3 is CASSADRGSGEQYF. CDR3 DNA sequence: TGTGCCAGTAGTGCAGACAGAGGGTCTGGCGAGCAGTACTTC.

The V and J genes are TRBV27 and TRBJ2-7; 10 bases are a match to TRBD2. Germline V lookup: CDR1 MNHEY, CDR2 SMNVEV (reference sequence). The V segment lost 5 bases and the J segment 1 base; nucleotides outside the gene matches: 2. This CDR3 has 14 amino acids. The CDR3: CASSGTSESYEQYF. CDR3 sequence (DNA): TGTGCCAGCAGTGGGACTAGCGAGTCCTACGAGCAGTACTTC.

This chain joins TRBV29-1 and TRBJ2-1; maybe TRBD1 (6 bases). Trimming stripped 1 base from V and 6 bases from J, with 10 bases between. Germline CDR1 reads SQVTM; CDR2 reads ANQGSEA. The CDR3 sequence is 13 residues long. The CDR3 bases are TGCAGCGTTGAAGGGACAGCGACCAATGAGCAGTTCTTC. This encodes CSVEGTATNEQFF.

CDR3 loop: CSVGQGASDTQYF. CDR3 nucleotides: TGCAGCGTTGGGCAGGGGGCTTCAGATACGCAGTATTTT. V gene TRBV29-1 combines with J gene TRBJ2-3; 8 nucleotides agree with TRBD1. CDR3 length equals 13 residues. With 4 bases clipped from V and 4 bases from J, the junction kept 4 bases outside the gene matches. Per the germline V gene, CDR1 is SQVTM and CDR2 is ANQGSEA.

The rearrangement joins TRBV21-1 to TRBJ2-3; the D segment call TRBD1 is taken from the table without a DNA check. TRBV21-1 is shown as a pseudogene. This CDR3 is built from 16 residues. The CDR3 is CASSRHSGHWTDTQYF. For the CDR3, the DNA is TGTGCCAGCAGCAGACATTCGGGACATTGGACAGATACGCAGTATTTT.

In DNA, the CDR3 is TGTGCCAGCAGTTACAATCGGGGGACTTACAATGAAAAACTGTTTTTT. It yields the protein CASSYNRGTYNEKLFF. V gene TRBV6-5 combines with J gene TRBJ1-4, with D maybe TRBD1 (5 bases). Germline-derived CDR1 and CDR2 are MNHEY and SVGAGI. Between the trimmed V and J ends, which lost 2 bases and 5 bases, there was a span of 15 bases. CDR3 size: 16 residues.

The J gene is TRBJ1-5, the V gene TRBV6-1; 7 bases line up with TRBD1. The CDR3 contains 13 residues. Germline V gives CDR1 MNHNS, CDR2 SASEGT. J lost 5 bases, V lost 5 bases, and 3 bases had no gene match. The CDR3: CASSTGVDQPQHF. The CDR3 coding sequence is TGTGCCAGCAGTACAGGGGTGGATCAGCCCCAGCATTTT.

The chain uses TRBV18 and TRBJ2-5; D is possibly TRBD1 (5 bases). The CDR3 totals 15 residues. Germline V gene data show CDR1 as KGHSH and CDR2 as LQKENI. V dropped 0 bases and J dropped 7 bases, with 15 bases sitting between them. DNA of the CDR3: TGTGCCAGCTCACCACCGGCTTCAGGGTTTGTGACCCAGTACTTC. This encodes CASSPPASGFVTQYF.

Remarks on this clone: The junction and the germline gene differ at one end; a read error may be behind it. The gene calls are TRBV12-5 and TRBJ2-2; D may correspond to TRBD1 or TRBD2 (6 bases each). Per the germline V gene, CDR1 is LGHNT and CDR2 is FRNRAP. This CDR3 is 14 amino acids long. The CDR3: CASGLGGNAGELFF. CDR3 sequence (DNA): TGTGCTAGTGGCCTAGGGGGGAACGCCGGGGAGCTGTTTTTT.

This sequence joins TRBV4-1 and TRBJ2-5; 9 bases line up with TRBD1. The CDR3 contains 13 residues. Germline loops: CDR1 MGHRA, CDR2 YSYEKL. J gave up 4 bases and V 6 bases, and 3 bases lay outside the gene matches. The CDR3 DNA reads as TGCGCCAGCAGACGACAGGGGGGAGAGACCCAGTACTTC. Encoded protein: CASRRQGGETQYF.

This chain connects TRBV5-4 to TRBJ2-1; D tentatively fits TRBD1 or TRBD2 (5 bases each). Germline V gene sequence: CDR1 SGHNT, CDR2 YYREEE (reference sequence). With 4 bases removed from V and 9 bases from J, the gap between germline ends came to 8 bases. CDR3 size: 11 residues. The CDR3 region has the DNA TGTGCCAGCAGCACGAGGGGTGAGCAGTTCTTC. This codes for CASSTRGEQFF.

This chain joins TRBV7-6 and TRBJ2-1; D unclear. The CDR3 runs to 13 residues. The germline V gene encodes CDR1 SGHVS and CDR2 FNYEAQ. V was pared by 5 bases and J by 6 bases, with 11 bases between. The CDR3, as DNA: TGTGCCAGCAGCAACGGGCCCGGCAATGAGCAGTTCTTC. It codes for CASSNGPGNEQFF.

The V and J genes are TRBV7-2 and TRBJ1-3; TRBD1 matches 8 bases. The germline CDR1 and CDR2 sequences are SGHTA and FQGNSA. The CDR3 extends over 14 amino acids. V lost 5 bases and J lost 1; bases outside the gene matches: 1. CDR3 loop: CASSDRGSGNTIYF. CDR3 DNA: TGTGCCAGCAGCGACAGGGGATCTGGAAACACCATATATTTT.

The V and J genes are TRBV28 and TRBJ1-1, with a tentative D call TRBD1 (5 bases). This CDR3 comprises 14 residues. Trimming removed 8 bases at V and 0 bases at J, with 13 bases between. From germline, CDR1 is MDHEN and CDR2 SYDVKM. The CDR3 reads CASYLGRMNTEAFF. As DNA, the CDR3 is TGTGCCAGCTACCTGGGACGGATGAACACTGAAGCTTTCTTT.

This clone is a singleton in its sample. CDR3 in DNA: TGTGCCAGCAGTTTAGAGAGGGCAGAGACCCAGTACTTC. Its translation is CASSLERAETQYF. The chain links TRBV27 to TRBJ2-5; tentatively, D is TRBD2 (5 bases). The V end was cut by 2 bases, the J end by 4 bases, with 8 bases between. The CDR3 covers 13 residues. CDR1 is MNHEY, CDR2 SMNVEV, per germline (reference sequence).

V gene TRBV11-2 combines with J gene TRBJ1-3; D may be TRBD1 (5 bases). The CDR3 has 19 amino acids. Trimming removed 5 bases at V and 0 bases at J, with 23 bases between. Germline values: CDR1 SGHAT, CDR2 FQNNGV. CDR3 in amino acids: CASSPRGRERLSSGNTIYF. The CDR3 DNA follows: TGTGCCAGCAGCCCCCGGGGCAGGGAAAGGCTGAGCTCTGGAAACACCATATATTTT.

V usage is TRBV29-1 and J usage is TRBJ2-1; the D gene is possibly TRBD2 (6 bases). The germline V gene has CDR1 SQVTM and CDR2 ANQGSEA. This CDR3 has 16 residues. Trimming removed 5 bases from V and 6 bases from J, with 23 bases in between. CDR3 nucleotide sequence: TGCAGCGTTTGGAGGGACCCGGGGCCAACAGGCAATGAGCAGTTCTTC. This sequence encodes CSVWRDPGPTGNEQFF.

There are a few counts of this clone. The chain uses TRBV2 and TRBJ2-1; 12 bases map to TRBD2. Trimming removed 8 bases from V and 6 bases from J; junction bases left unmatched: 5. CDR3 size: 14 residues. The germline V gene has CDR1 SNHLY and CDR2 FYNNEI. The CDR3 region has the DNA TGTGCCAGCCTATGGACTAGCGGGACCAATGAGCAGTTCTTC. Amino acid sequence: CASLWTSGTNEQFF.

As regards this clone: Distinct nucleotide sequences in the sample also encode this CDR3. This chain links TRBV5-4 with TRBJ1-1; D is ambiguous. The CDR3 contains 13 residues. Germline V CDR1 and CDR2: SGHNT, YYREEE (reference sequence). V was pared by 0 bases and J by 1 base, with 4 bases between. The CDR3 sequence: CASSLAGNTEAFF. The CDR3 DNA is TGTGCCAGCAGCTTGGCCGGGAACACTGAAGCTTTCTTT. The whole variable domain, filled in from reference TRBV5-4 and TRBJ1-1, reads ETGVTQSPTHLIKTRGQQVTLRCSSQSGHNTVSWYQQALGQGPQFIFQYYREEENGRGNFPPRFSGLQFPNYSSELNVNALELDDSALYLCASSLAGNTEAFFGQGTRLTVV.

This chain uses TRBV11-2 with TRBJ2-7, with 7 bases fitting TRBD2. CDR1 is SGHAT, CDR2 FQNNGV, per germline. V gave up 5 bases and J gave up 4 bases; unmatched junction bases: 17. CDR3 length equals 17 residues. CDR3: CASSPRDYGDMNYEQYF. DNA of the CDR3: TGTGCCAGCAGCCCCAGGGACTACGGCGATATGAATTACGAGCAGTACTTC. The full variable domain, completed using reference TRBV11-2 and TRBJ2-7, is EAGVAQSPRYKIIEKRQSVAFWCNPISGHATLYWYQQILGQGPKLLIQFQNNGVVDDSQLPKDRFSAERLKGVDSTLKIQPAKLEDSAVYLCASSPRDYGDMNYEQYFGPGTRLTVT.